This T cell receptor (beta chain) was observed in a study of PD-1 blockade in classical Hodgkin lymphoma. The CDR3 totals 14 residues. Trimming took off 0 bases at V and 2 bases at J, with 9 bases between the two ends. Germline values: CDR1 SGHNT, CDR2 YYREEE (reference sequence). Data came from immunoSEQ multiplex PCR; TCRdb stores just in-frame clones and leaves some out. The sample has about 4,100 clones, around 71% seen once. All trial patients relapsed after autologous stem cell transplantation. Sequenced here: peripheral blood mononuclear cells (PBMCs), sampled at baseline. V and J are TRBV5-4 and TRBJ2-7; no definite D call. This receptor was identified in a human donor with classical Hodgkin lymphoma. Written as DNA, the CDR3 is TGTGCCAGCAGCTTGGGAGGAGACACCTACGAGCAGTACTTC. Its protein product is CASSLGGDTYEQYF.